The 21 T cell receptor beta chains below come from one sample, sequenced in a study of blood T cell repertoires in COVID-19. This table comes from immunoSEQ multiplex PCR, and its TCRdb copy is limited to in-frame clones, with some not included. The top ten hold about 6.1% of the sample, which has about 120,000 clones, 75% to 90% seen once. Sequencing was performed on peripheral blood. The receptors derive from a woman aged 55-69 years with COVID-19, enrolled during active disease.

This clone was seen more than once but under ten times. V gene TRBV9 combines with J gene TRBJ1-2, with 8 bases lining up with TRBD1. CDR3 length: 14 amino acids. Germline CDR1 and CDR2: SGDLS and YYNGEE. The ends lost 3 bases at V and 10 bases at J; junction bases unmatched: 11. This CDR3 reads CASSATGQAESYTF. The CDR3 bases are TGTGCCAGCAGCGCCACGGGACAGGCAGAGTCCTACACCTTC.

The chain employs TRBV19 and TRBJ1-5; the D gene is possibly TRBD1 (6 bases). The germline gives CDR1 LNHDA, CDR2 SQIVND (reference sequence). Trimming removed 6 bases from V and 9 bases from J, with 18 bases in between. The CDR3 extends over 14 amino acids. This CDR3 reads CASRQGPYSGPQHF. The CDR3 DNA follows: TGTGCCAGTAGGCAGGGGCCTTATTCGGGGCCCCAGCATTTT.

The chain has TRBV5-6 and TRBJ2-3; D perhaps matches TRBD2 (5 bases). Trimming removed 1 base from V and 7 bases from J, with 7 bases in between. CDR3 length: 12 residues. The V gene's germline CDR1 is SGHDT and CDR2 YYEEEE. The CDR3 DNA reads TGTGCCAGCAGCTTGTCCGGGAATACGCAGTATTTT. It translates to CASSLSGNTQYF.

This clone was observed a few times. This rearrangement joins TRBV5-4 to TRBJ2-1, with 7 bases fitting TRBD1. The CDR3 contains 16 residues. From germline, CDR1 is SGHNT and CDR2 YYREEE (reference sequence). The ends lost 4 bases at V and 7 bases at J; junction bases unmatched: 14. Here the CDR3 reads CASSHAPGQRLNEQFF. CDR3 in DNA: TGTGCCAGCAGCCATGCCCCGGGACAGAGGTTAAATGAGCAGTTCTTC.

This chain links TRBV19 with TRBJ2-1, with 9 nucleotides matching TRBD2. There are 15 residues in the CDR3. Germline loops: CDR1 LNHDA, CDR2 SQIVND (reference sequence). The V segment lost 5 bases and the J segment 9 bases; nucleotides outside the gene matches: 11. The DNA of the CDR3 is TGTGCCAGTAGTGTAAAACTAGCGGGCACAGGTGAGCAGTTCTTC. Translation: CASSVKLAGTGEQFF.

This clone came up once. DNA for the CDR3: TGTGCCAGCAGTGAAGCCCAGTTTTCACCCCTCCACTTT. This gives the protein CASSEAQFSPLHF. The chain uses TRBV2 and TRBJ1-6; no firm D call. Germline loops: CDR1 SNHLY, CDR2 FYNNEI. Trimming left V 0 bases short and J 9 bases short, with 6 bases between. This CDR3 is built from 13 residues.

This clone was seen just once. The chain is built from TRBV11-2 and TRBJ1-6, with 8 positions matching TRBD1. The V and J ends lost 5 bases and 6 bases, in that order; junction bases with no gene match: 3. This CDR3 region has 14 residues. The germline gives CDR1 SGHAT, CDR2 FQNNGV. The CDR3 region is CASSITGGNSPLHF. CDR3 bases: TGTGCCAGCAGCATAACAGGGGGTAATTCACCCCTCCACTTT.

This chain joins TRBV19 and TRBJ1-4; 9 nucleotides agree with TRBD1. CDR1 and CDR2 from the germline V gene are LNHDA and SQIVND (reference sequence). The J segment lost 8 bases and the V segment lost 2 bases, leaving 9 bases of the junction unmatched. CDR3 size: 16 residues. CDR3 in amino acids: CASSISWGQGREKLFF. In DNA, the CDR3 is TGTGCCAGTAGTATAAGTTGGGGACAGGGAAGAGAAAAACTGTTTTTT.

DNA of the CDR3: TGCGCCAGCAGCTTGCCTGGGCGGGGGGGCCTTAATGAGCAGTTCTTC. Amino acids: CASSLPGRGGLNEQFF. This chain links TRBV5-1 with TRBJ2-1; 9 nucleotides line up with TRBD2. The CDR3 spans 16 residues. V lost 1 base and J lost 7; bases outside the gene matches: 9. Germline-derived CDR1 and CDR2 are SGHRS and YFSETQ.

V gene TRBV19 combines with J gene TRBJ1-2; 7 bases line up with TRBD1. The CDR3 consists of 12 residues. V lost 7 bases and J lost 5; bases outside the gene matches: 4. Germline lookup yields CDR1 LNHDA and CDR2 SQIVND (reference sequence). The CDR3 reads CASMGDSYGYTF. CDR3 in DNA: TGTGCCAGTATGGGGGACAGTTATGGCTACACCTTC. Based on the CDR3 plus reference TRBV19 and TRBJ1-2, the full variable domain is DGGITQSPKYLFRKEGQNVTLSCEQNLNHDAMYWYRQDPGQGLRLIYYSQIVNDFQKGDIAEGYSVSREKKESFPLTVTSAQKNPTAFYLCASMGDSYGYTFGSGTRLTVV.

CDR3 nucleotide sequence: TGTGCCAGCAGCCCTTCAGGGGTATCGGATCAGCCCCAGCATTTT. Its protein product is CASSPSGVSDQPQHF. The J gene is TRBJ1-5, the V gene TRBV7-6; D is possibly TRBD1 (6 bases). Trimming cost V 5 bases and J 5 bases, with 16 bases left between them. Germline lookup yields CDR1 SGHVS and CDR2 FNYEAQ. CDR3 length: 15 residues.

The gene calls are TRBV18 and TRBJ1-4; unclear D gene. Germline-derived CDR1 and CDR2 are KGHSH and LQKENI. The CDR3 has 16 residues. Trimming took off 0 bases at V and 5 bases at J, with 13 bases between the two ends. The CDR3 here is CASSPPLGSPNEKLFF. The CDR3 DNA reads as TGTGCCAGCTCACCACCTCTGGGCAGCCCGAATGAAAAACTGTTTTTT.

This rearrangement joins TRBV30 to TRBJ1-2, with 9 bases identical to TRBD1. From germline, CDR1 is GTSNPN and CDR2 SVGIG (reference sequence). There are 13 residues in the CDR3. Trimming at V came to 5 bases and at J to 8 bases, leaving 9 bases not matched to a gene. The CDR3 here is CAWRRGTGRGYTF. The CDR3 DNA follows: TGTGCCTGGCGGAGAGGGACAGGGAGAGGCTACACCTTC.

The V gene is TRBV5-1, the J gene TRBJ2-1; 8 bases align to TRBD1. Germline values: CDR1 SGHRS, CDR2 YFSETQ. The ends lost 8 bases at V and 1 base at J; junction bases unmatched: 5. The CDR3 runs to 14 residues. This CDR3 is CASTQGDSYNEQFF. CDR3 sequence (DNA): TGCGCCAGTACACAGGGGGATTCCTACAATGAGCAGTTCTTC.

The chain combines TRBV30 with TRBJ2-7; perhaps TRBD1 as D (5 bases). V lost 1 base and J 5 bases, leaving 21 bases between the germline ends. This CDR3 spans 16 amino acids. The germline V gene encodes CDR1 GTSNPN and CDR2 SVGIG (reference sequence). The CDR3 nucleotides read TGTGCCTGGAGTGCGAATTCGGCAGGGATCCCCCACGAGCAGTACTTC. Amino acid sequence: CAWSANSAGIPHEQYF.

The chain joins TRBV7-3 to TRBJ2-2, with D uncertain. Germline V lookup: CDR1 SGHTA, CDR2 FQGTGA. Trimming took 5 bases from V and 4 from J, leaving 14 bases between them. The CDR3 length is 15 residues. In DNA form, the CDR3 reads TGTGCCAGCAGCCCTAGGCCTCTCGGCACCGGGGAGCTGTTTTTT. Translation: CASSPRPLGTGELFF.

The rearrangement uses TRBV9 and TRBJ1-2; D gene unclear. Germline CDR1 is SGDLS and CDR2 is YYNGEE. CDR3 length equals 13 residues. V dropped 3 bases and J dropped 4 bases, with 10 bases sitting between them. The CDR3 protein is CASSAGIAYGYTF. CDR3 nucleotide sequence: TGTGCCAGCAGCGCAGGTATTGCCTATGGCTACACCTTC.

CDR3 amino acids: CASSPGYRNTEAFF. In DNA form, the CDR3 reads TGTGCCAGCAGCCCGGGATACAGGAACACTGAAGCTTTCTTT. The rearrangement links TRBV7-9 to TRBJ1-1, with D unclear. The germline V gene has CDR1 SEHNR and CDR2 FQNEAQ (reference sequence). The CDR3 loop spans 14 amino acids. Trimming removed 5 bases at V and 1 base at J, with 11 bases between.

The genes are TRBV6-1 and TRBJ1-2; D is unresolved. The CDR3 has 14 amino acids. Trimming cost V 0 bases and J 2 bases, with 7 bases left between them. Per the germline V gene, CDR1 is MNHNS and CDR2 is SASEGT. The CDR3 DNA follows: TGTGCCAGCAGTGAAGCGGCACAGAACTATGGCTACACCTTC. It specifies CASSEAAQNYGYTF.

CDR3 DNA: TGTGCCAGCTCGTCGGGACAGGGTATCTACGAGCAGTACTTC. It codes for CASSSGQGIYEQYF. V gene TRBV18 combines with J gene TRBJ2-7; 9 nucleotides align to TRBD1. CDR3 length: 14 residues. The ends lost 6 bases at V and 3 bases at J; junction bases unmatched: 6. Germline loops: CDR1 KGHSH, CDR2 LQKENI.

The gene calls are TRBV9 and TRBJ2-2; the match to TRBD2 covers 9 bases. From germline, CDR1 is SGDLS and CDR2 YYNGEE. Germline trimming cut 4 bases from V and 1 base from J; bases unmatched to any gene: 5. The CDR3 has 16 residues. In DNA form, the CDR3 reads TGTGCCAGCAGCCCAGCGGGAGGCTGGAACACCGGGGAGCTGTTTTTT. Its translation is CASSPAGGWNTGELFF. Together with reference TRBV9 and TRBJ2-2, the CDR3 gives the full variable domain: DSGVTQTPKHLITATGQRVTLRCSPRSGDLSVYWYQQSLDQGLQFLIQYYNGEERAKGNILERFSAQQFPDLHSELNLSSLELGDSALYFCASSPAGGWNTGELFFGEGSRLTVL.